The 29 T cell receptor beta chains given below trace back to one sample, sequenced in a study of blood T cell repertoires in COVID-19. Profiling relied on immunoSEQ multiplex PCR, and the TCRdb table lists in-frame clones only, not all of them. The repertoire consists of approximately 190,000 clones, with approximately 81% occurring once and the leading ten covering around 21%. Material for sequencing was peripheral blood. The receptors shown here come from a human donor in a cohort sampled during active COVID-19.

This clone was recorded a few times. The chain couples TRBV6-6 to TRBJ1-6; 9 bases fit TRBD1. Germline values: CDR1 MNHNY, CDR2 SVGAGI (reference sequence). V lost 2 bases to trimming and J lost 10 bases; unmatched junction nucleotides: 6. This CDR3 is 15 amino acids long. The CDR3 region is CASSYDRGRGSPLHF. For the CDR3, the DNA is TGTGCCAGCAGTTACGACAGGGGGAGAGGATCACCCCTCCACTTT.

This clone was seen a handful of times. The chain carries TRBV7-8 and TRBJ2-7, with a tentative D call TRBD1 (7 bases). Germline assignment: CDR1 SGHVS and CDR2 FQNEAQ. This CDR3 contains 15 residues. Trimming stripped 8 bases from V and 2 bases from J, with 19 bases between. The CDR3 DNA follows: TGTGCCAGCGAAAGGTCGGGCGGGACAGCCTACGAGCAGTACTTC. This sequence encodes CASERSGGTAYEQYF. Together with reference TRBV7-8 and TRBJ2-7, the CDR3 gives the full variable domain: GAGVSQSPRYKVAKRGQDVALRCDPISGHVSLFWYQQALGQGPEFLTYFQNEAQLDKSGLPSDRFFAERPEGSVSTLKIQRTQQEDSAVYLCASERSGGTAYEQYFGPGTRLTVT.

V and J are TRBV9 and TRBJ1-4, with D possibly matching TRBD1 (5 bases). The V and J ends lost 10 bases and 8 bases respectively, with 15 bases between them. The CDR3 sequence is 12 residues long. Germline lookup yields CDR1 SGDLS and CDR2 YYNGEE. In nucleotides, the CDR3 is TGTGCCGGGGACTTTGGCGTAGAAAAACTGTTTTTT. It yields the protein CAGDFGVEKLFF.

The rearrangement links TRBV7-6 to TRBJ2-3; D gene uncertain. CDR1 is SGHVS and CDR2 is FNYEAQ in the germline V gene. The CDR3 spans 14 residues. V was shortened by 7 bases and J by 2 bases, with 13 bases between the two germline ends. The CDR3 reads CASTPARSTDTQYF. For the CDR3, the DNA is TGTGCCAGCACCCCGGCGCGGTCCACAGATACGCAGTATTTT.

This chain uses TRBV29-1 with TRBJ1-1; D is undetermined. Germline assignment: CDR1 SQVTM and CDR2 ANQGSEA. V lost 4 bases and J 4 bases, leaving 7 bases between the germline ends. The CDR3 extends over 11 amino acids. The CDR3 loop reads CSVVGVTEAFF. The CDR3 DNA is TGCAGCGTTGTGGGCGTCACTGAAGCTTTCTTT.

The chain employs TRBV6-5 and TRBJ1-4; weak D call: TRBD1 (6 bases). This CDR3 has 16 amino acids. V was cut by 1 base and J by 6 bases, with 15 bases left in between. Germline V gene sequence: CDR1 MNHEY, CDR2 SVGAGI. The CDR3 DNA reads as TGTGCCAGCAGTTACTATATGGCGGGGGCGGATGAAAAACTGTTTTTT. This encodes CASSYYMAGADEKLFF.

The CDR3 here is CASSGPDRHYTEAFF. CDR3 DNA sequence: TGTGCCAGCAGCGGTCCCGACAGGCACTACACTGAAGCTTTCTTT. This chain connects TRBV9 to TRBJ1-1, with D maybe TRBD1 (6 bases). The CDR3 has 15 amino acids. V dropped 3 bases and J dropped 3 bases, with 15 bases sitting between them. Per germline, CDR1 SGDLS and CDR2 YYNGEE.

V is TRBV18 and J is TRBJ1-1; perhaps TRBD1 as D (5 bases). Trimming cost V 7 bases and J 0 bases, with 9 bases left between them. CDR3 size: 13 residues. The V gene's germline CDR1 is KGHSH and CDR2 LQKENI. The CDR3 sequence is CASCDSLNTEAFF. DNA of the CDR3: TGTGCCAGCTGTGACAGTTTGAACACTGAAGCTTTCTTT.

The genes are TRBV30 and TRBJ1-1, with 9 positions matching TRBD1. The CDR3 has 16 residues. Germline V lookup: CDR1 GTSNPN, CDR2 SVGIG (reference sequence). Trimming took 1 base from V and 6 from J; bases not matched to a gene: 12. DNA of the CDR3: TGTGCCTGGAGTGCCGGAGGGACAGGGTGGGTCGCTGAAGCTTTCTTT. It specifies CAWSAGGTGWVAEAFF. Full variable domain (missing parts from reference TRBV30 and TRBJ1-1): SQTIHQWPATLVQPVGSPLSLECTVEGTSNPNLYWYRQAAGRGLQLLFYSVGIGQISSEVPQNLSASRPQDRQFILSSKKLLLSDSGFYLCAWSAGGTGWVAEAFFGQGTRLTVV.

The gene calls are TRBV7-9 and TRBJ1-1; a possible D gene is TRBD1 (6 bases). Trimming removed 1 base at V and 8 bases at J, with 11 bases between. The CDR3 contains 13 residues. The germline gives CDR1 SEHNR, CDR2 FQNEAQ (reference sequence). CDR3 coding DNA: TGTGCCAGCAGCTTAGTATTGGGGACAGAAGCTTTCTTT. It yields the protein CASSLVLGTEAFF.

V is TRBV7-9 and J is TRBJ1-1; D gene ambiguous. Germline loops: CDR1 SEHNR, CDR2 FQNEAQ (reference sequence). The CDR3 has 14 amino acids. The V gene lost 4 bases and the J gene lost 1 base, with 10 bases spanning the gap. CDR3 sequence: CASSSYLENTEAFF. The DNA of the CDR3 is TGTGCCAGCAGCTCCTATCTCGAGAACACTGAAGCTTTCTTT.

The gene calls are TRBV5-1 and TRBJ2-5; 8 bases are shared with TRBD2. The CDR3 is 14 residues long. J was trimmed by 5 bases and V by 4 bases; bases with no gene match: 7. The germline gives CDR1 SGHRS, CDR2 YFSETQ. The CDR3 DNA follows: TGCGCCAGCAGCGAGGGACTAGTCGGGGAGACCCAGTACTTC. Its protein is CASSEGLVGETQYF.

The CDR3 loop reads CAWSPGDFIPSNQPQHF. DNA of the CDR3: TGTGCCTGGAGTCCCGGTGATTTTATTCCTAGCAATCAGCCCCAGCATTTT. The rearrangement joins TRBV30 to TRBJ1-5; no firm D call. The CDR3 loop spans 17 amino acids. Germline CDR1 and CDR2: GTSNPN and SVGIG (reference sequence). Trimming pared 2 bases from V and 0 bases from J, leaving 17 bases between.

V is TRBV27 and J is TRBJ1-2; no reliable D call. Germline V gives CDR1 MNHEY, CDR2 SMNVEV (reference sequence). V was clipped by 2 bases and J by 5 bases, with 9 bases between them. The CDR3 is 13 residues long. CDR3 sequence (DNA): TGTGCCAGCAGTTTAAGGGCGGGGTATGGCTACACCTTC. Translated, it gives CASSLRAGYGYTF.

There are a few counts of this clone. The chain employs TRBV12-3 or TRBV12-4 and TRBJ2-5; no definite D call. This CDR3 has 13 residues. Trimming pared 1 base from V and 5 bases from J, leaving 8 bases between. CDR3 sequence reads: CASSLGAFETQYF. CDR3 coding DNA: TGTGCCAGCAGTTTAGGCGCTTTTGAGACCCAGTACTTC.

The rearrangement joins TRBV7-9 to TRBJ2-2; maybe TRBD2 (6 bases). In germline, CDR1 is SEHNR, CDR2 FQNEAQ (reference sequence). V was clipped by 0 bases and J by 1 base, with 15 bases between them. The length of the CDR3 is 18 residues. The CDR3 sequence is CASSLAIWRDRNTGELFF. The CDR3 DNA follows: TGTGCCAGCAGCTTAGCGATTTGGCGGGATCGGAACACCGGGGAGCTGTTTTTT.

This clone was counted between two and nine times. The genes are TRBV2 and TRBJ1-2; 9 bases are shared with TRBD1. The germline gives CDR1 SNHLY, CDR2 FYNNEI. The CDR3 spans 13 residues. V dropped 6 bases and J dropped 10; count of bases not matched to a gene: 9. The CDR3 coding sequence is TGTGCCAGCAGCCCCGATGGGGACAGGGCCTACACCTTC. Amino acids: CASSPDGDRAYTF.

The CDR3 loop reads CASSVSPASGTYEQYF. The CDR3 DNA is TGTGCCAGCAGCGTAAGCCCGGCTAGCGGGACCTACGAGCAGTACTTC. The chain uses TRBV9 and TRBJ2-7, with TRBD2 matching 9 bases. Germline V lookup: CDR1 SGDLS, CDR2 YYNGEE. Trimming removed 1 base from V and 2 bases from J; junction bases left unmatched: 7. This CDR3 spans 16 amino acids.

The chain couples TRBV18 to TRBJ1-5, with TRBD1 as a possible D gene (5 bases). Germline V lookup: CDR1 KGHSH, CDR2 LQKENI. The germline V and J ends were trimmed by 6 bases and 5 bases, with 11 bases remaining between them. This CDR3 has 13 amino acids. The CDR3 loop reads CASSPGGYQPQHF. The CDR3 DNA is TGTGCCAGCTCCCCGGGGGGGTATCAGCCCCAGCATTTT.

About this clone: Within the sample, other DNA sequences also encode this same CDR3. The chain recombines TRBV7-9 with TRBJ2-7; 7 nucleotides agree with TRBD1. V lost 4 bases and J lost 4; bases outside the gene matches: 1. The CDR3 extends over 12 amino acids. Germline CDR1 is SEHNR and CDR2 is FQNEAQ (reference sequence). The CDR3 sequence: CASSSQGYEQYV. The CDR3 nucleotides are TGTGCCAGCAGCTCACAGGGGTACGAGCAGTACGTC.

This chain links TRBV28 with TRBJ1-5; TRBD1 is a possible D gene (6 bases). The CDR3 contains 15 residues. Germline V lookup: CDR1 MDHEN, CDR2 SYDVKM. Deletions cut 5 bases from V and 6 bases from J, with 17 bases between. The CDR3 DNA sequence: TGTGCCAGCAGTCCCGCCAGGGGACCGGGTCAGCCCCAGCATTTT. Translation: CASSPARGPGQPQHF.

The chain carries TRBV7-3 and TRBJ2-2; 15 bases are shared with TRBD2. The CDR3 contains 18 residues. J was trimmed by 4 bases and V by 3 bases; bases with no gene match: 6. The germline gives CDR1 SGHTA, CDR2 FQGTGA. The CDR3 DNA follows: TGTGCCAGCAGCTTCGGACTAGCGGGGGGGTCGACCACCGGGGAGCTGTTTTTT. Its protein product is CASSFGLAGGSTTGELFF.

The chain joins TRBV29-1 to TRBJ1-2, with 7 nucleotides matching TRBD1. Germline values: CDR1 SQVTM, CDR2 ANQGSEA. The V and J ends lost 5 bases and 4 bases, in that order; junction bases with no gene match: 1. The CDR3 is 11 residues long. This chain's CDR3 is CSVRDSYGYTF. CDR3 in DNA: TGCAGCGTTCGGGACAGCTATGGCTACACCTTC. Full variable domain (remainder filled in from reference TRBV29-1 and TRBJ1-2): SAVISQKPSRDICQRGTSLTIQCQVDSQVTMMFWYRQQPGQSLTLIATANQGSEATYESGFVIDKFPISRPNLTFSTLTVSNMSPEDSSIYLCSVRDSYGYTFGSGTRLTVV.

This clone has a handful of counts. The CDR3 region is CAISVKWQGEPNSPLHF. DNA for the CDR3: TGTGCCATCAGTGTCAAATGGCAGGGGGAACCAAATTCACCCCTCCACTTT. This chain links TRBV10-3 with TRBJ1-6; 7 nucleotides match TRBD1. Germline loops: CDR1 ENHRY, CDR2 SYGVKD. The V and J ends lost 4 bases and 7 bases, in that order; junction bases with no gene match: 13. The CDR3 sequence is 17 residues long.

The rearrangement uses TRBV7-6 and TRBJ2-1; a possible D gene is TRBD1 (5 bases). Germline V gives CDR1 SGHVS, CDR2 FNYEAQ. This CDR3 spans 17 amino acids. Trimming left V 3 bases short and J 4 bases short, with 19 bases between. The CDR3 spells CASSFRTPTNIYNEQFF. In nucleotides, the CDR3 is TGTGCCAGCAGCTTTCGGACACCCACTAATATTTACAATGAGCAGTTCTTC.

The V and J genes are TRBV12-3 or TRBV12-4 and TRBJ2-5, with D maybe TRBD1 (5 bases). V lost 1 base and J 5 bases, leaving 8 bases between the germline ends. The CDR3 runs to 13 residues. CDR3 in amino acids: CASSLGGLETQYF. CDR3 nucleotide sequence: TGTGCCAGCAGTTTAGGGGGCCTGGAGACCCAGTACTTC.

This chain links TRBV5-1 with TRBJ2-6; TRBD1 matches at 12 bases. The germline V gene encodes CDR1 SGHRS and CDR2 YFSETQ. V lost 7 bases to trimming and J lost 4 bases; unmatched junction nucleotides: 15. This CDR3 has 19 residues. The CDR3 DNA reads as TGCGCCAGCCGAATCTTCGTGGGACAGGGGGCGTCAGGGGCCAACGTCCTGACTTTC. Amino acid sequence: CASRIFVGQGASGANVLTF.

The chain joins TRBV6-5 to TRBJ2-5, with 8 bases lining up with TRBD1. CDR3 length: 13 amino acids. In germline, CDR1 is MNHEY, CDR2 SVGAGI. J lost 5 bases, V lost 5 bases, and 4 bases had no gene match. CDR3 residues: CASSPTGGETQYF. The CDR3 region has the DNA TGTGCCAGCAGTCCCACAGGGGGGGAGACCCAGTACTTC.

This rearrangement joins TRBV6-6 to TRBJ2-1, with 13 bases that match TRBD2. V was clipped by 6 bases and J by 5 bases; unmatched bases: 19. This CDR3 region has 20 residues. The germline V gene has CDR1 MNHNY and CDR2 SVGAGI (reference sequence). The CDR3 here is CASSPRGPGLAGRDHNEQFF. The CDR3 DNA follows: TGTGCCAGCAGCCCCCGGGGCCCGGGACTAGCGGGAAGGGATCACAATGAGCAGTTCTTC.